Following are 4 T cell receptor beta chains from one sample sequenced in a study of blood T cell repertoires in COVID-19. Clones were sequenced by immunoSEQ multiplex PCR, and TCRdb holds only the in-frame ones, with some missing. The sample lists fewer than 200,000 clones, 70% to 85% occurring once. The source material was PBMCs or T cells enriched from blood (not recorded which). The receptors were sampled from a woman between 65 and 79 years old in a cohort exposed to, infected with or recovered from COVID-19 (not recorded which).

The chain is built from TRBV5-4 and TRBJ2-7; 9 positions agree with TRBD2. The CDR3 runs to 15 residues. In germline, CDR1 is SGHNT, CDR2 YYREEE (reference sequence). V gave up 0 bases and J gave up 4 bases; unmatched junction bases: 5. CDR3 DNA: TGTGCCAGCAGCTTGGCGGCGGGAGGGGGGTACGAGCAGTACTTC. It translates to CASSLAAGGGYEQYF.

The chain combines TRBV6-5 with TRBJ1-2, with D possibly matching TRBD1 (5 bases). Looked up from germline, CDR1 is MNHEY and CDR2 is SVGAGI. With 7 bases removed from V and 7 bases from J, the gap between germline ends came to 16 bases. The length of the CDR3 is 13 residues. CDR3 nucleotide sequence: TGTGCCAGCACCTTATCTCAGGGTTCTGGCTACACCTTC. Translated: CASTLSQGSGYTF.

The V call is TRBV11-2, the J call TRBJ2-7; 12 bases fit TRBD1. Trimming at V came to 3 bases and at J to 4 bases, leaving 7 bases not matched to a gene. Germline values: CDR1 SGHAT, CDR2 FQNNGV. The CDR3 has 16 amino acids. CDR3 sequence (DNA): TGTGCCAGCAGCTTCCTTCCGGGACAGGGGGCATACGAGCAGTACTTC. Protein product: CASSFLPGQGAYEQYF.

The rearrangement uses TRBV21-1 and TRBJ1-1; TRBD1 reflects the table's D call only, with no check against the DNA. TRBV21-1 is a pseudogene locus. The CDR3 covers 17 residues. CDR3 sequence reads: CASSKMASGTVNTEAFF. In DNA form, the CDR3 reads TGTGCCAGCAGCAAAATGGCCTCCGGGACAGTGAACACTGAAGCTTTCTTT.